This T cell receptor beta chain was recovered during a study of blood T cell repertoires in COVID-19. Study-wide background: Samples came from the United States, Italy and Spain, spanning acute and convalescent COVID-19. PBMCs, B-cell-depleted T cells, or T cells provided the cDNA or gDNA that made up the material.

Germline lookup yields CDR1 MNHEY and CDR2 SVGEGT. J lost 2 bases, V lost 5 bases, and 4 bases had no gene match. The CDR3 is 14 amino acids. Here immunoSEQ multiplex PCR was the method, and the copy in TCRdb shows in-frame clones only, minus some. The data contain more than 85,000 clones, more than 65% of them singletons. The V call is TRBV6-2 or TRBV6-3, the J call TRBJ2-5, with 8 bases aligning to TRBD1. The sequenced sample consisted of peripheral blood. This clonotype originated in a man aged 60 to 75 with acute or convalescent COVID-19. Here the CDR3 DNA reads TGTGCCAGCAGTACCTGGACAGGGCAAGAGACCCAGTACTTC. Protein sequence: CASSTWTGQETQYF.